One sample yielded the 19 T cell receptor beta chains listed below, sequenced in a study of CD8 T cells in Susac syndrome. cDNA came from roughly 0.53 to 1 ug RNA primed by random hexamers. Each CDR3 protein is one row after TCRdb ran MiXCR on the immunoSEQ multiplex PCR reads. The sample lists about 300,000 distinct CDR3 sequences, about 90% occurring once. The sequencing input was CD4+ T cells from PBMCs. The receptors shown here come from a human donor with multiple sclerosis.

The chain has TRBV6-1 and TRBJ1-3, with 8 nucleotides matching TRBD1. Per the germline V gene, CDR1 is MNHNS and CDR2 is SASEGT. V was clipped by 6 bases and J by 5 bases; unmatched bases: 18. The CDR3 length is 18 residues. The CDR3 DNA sequence: TGTGCCAGCAGCCCGACAGGGGAATCCTCTGGTCCCAGAAACACCATATATTTT. Its protein is CASSPTGESSGPRNTIYF.

The chain links TRBV5-6 to TRBJ2-4, with 12 nucleotides matching TRBD1. This CDR3 has 17 amino acids. Germline V lookup: CDR1 SGHDT, CDR2 YYEEEE. Trimming removed 3 bases from V and 6 bases from J; junction bases left unmatched: 10. CDR3: CASSWGQGAWDLNIQYF. The CDR3 nucleotides are TGTGCCAGCAGCTGGGGACAGGGGGCGTGGGACTTAAACATTCAGTACTTC.

The sample holds one count of this clonotype. The chain recombines TRBV5-4 with TRBJ2-7, with D maybe TRBD2 (6 bases). V gave up 4 bases and J gave up 3 bases, with 17 bases separating them. The CDR3 runs 15 residues. Germline CDR1 is SGHNT and CDR2 is YYREEE (reference sequence). The CDR3 DNA sequence: TGTGCCAGCAGCCCCTCTACGGGAGCCAGCTACGAGCAGTACTTC. It specifies CASSPSTGASYEQYF. Full variable domain (rest looked up from reference TRBV5-4 and TRBJ2-7): ETGVTQSPTHLIKTRGQQVTLRCSSQSGHNTVSWYQQALGQGPQFIFQYYREEENGRGNFPPRFSGLQFPNYSSELNVNALELDDSALYLCASSPSTGASYEQYFGPGTRLTVT.

The gene calls are TRBV20-1 and TRBJ2-1, with 11 bases matching TRBD2. V shed 6 bases, J shed 8 bases, and the junction held 9 bases outside the gene matches. The CDR3 loop spans 14 amino acids. Per the germline V gene, CDR1 is DFQATT and CDR2 is SNEGSKA (reference sequence). CDR3 loop: CSAPTSGGRDEQFF. CDR3 DNA: TGCAGTGCGCCTACTAGCGGGGGTCGCGATGAGCAGTTCTTC.

The chain joins TRBV5-6 to TRBJ2-1, with D unresolved. Germline V CDR1 and CDR2: SGHDT, YYEEEE. Between the trimmed V and J ends, which lost 3 bases and 7 bases, there was a span of 14 bases. This CDR3 is built from 14 residues. The CDR3 is CASSSSRVSNEQFF. The CDR3 nucleotides are TGTGCCAGCAGCTCGAGTAGGGTTTCGAATGAGCAGTTCTTC.

This rearrangement joins TRBV7-8 to TRBJ1-1; unclear D gene. Per germline, CDR1 SGHVS and CDR2 FQNEAQ. V lost 2 bases and J 1 base, leaving 8 bases between the germline ends. This CDR3 is 14 amino acids long. Here the CDR3 DNA reads TGTGCCAGCAGCTTATACCCAGCGAACACTGAAGCTTTCTTT. This translates into CASSLYPANTEAFF.

This chain links TRBV9 with TRBJ2-5, with D maybe TRBD1 (6 bases). V was clipped by 0 bases and J by 3 bases, with 15 bases between them. Germline loops: CDR1 SGDLS, CDR2 YYNGEE. The CDR3 covers 16 residues. Here the CDR3 reads CASSVGVGTPKETQYF. The CDR3 nucleotides are TGTGCCAGCAGCGTAGGCGTCGGGACACCCAAAGAGACCCAGTACTTC.

CDR3 in amino acids: CSASRTGDETQYF. CDR3 DNA sequence: TGCAGTGCTAGCAGGACAGGGGACGAGACCCAGTACTTC. The chain links TRBV20-1 to TRBJ2-5, with 9 bases matching TRBD1. Germline V gene lookup returns CDR1 DFQATT and CDR2 SNEGSKA (reference sequence). The CDR3 consists of 13 residues. V shed 3 bases and J 5 bases; nucleotides not matched to a gene: 4.

The rearrangement uses TRBV20-1 and TRBJ1-2; D possibly corresponds to TRBD1 (5 bases). Trimming took 3 bases from V and 8 from J, leaving 16 bases between them. The CDR3 length is 13 residues. Germline V gene sequence: CDR1 DFQATT, CDR2 SNEGSKA (reference sequence). The CDR3 loop reads CSASLYGTGGYTF. The CDR3 region has the DNA TGCAGTGCTAGCCTATATGGGACGGGAGGCTACACCTTC.

The rearrangement uses TRBV20-1 and TRBJ1-2; D is undetermined. The germline CDR1 and CDR2 sequences are DFQATT and SNEGSKA (reference sequence). CDR3 size: 13 residues. V dropped 6 bases and J dropped 2 bases, with 13 bases sitting between them. In DNA form, the CDR3 reads TGCAGTGCCCCCCTGGAGTTCAACTATGGCTACACCTTC. Translation: CSAPLEFNYGYTF.

The rearrangement joins TRBV9 to TRBJ2-1; D might be TRBD2 (6 bases). The germline V gene encodes CDR1 SGDLS and CDR2 YYNGEE. The CDR3 totals 15 residues. V was pared by 0 bases and J by 4 bases, with 11 bases between. CDR3 loop: CASSVAGTPYNEQFF. DNA for the CDR3: TGTGCCAGCAGCGTAGCCGGGACTCCTTACAATGAGCAGTTCTTC.

This clonotype is a singleton in its sample. This chain joins TRBV28 and TRBJ1-1; D not resolved. With 10 bases removed from V and 10 bases from J, the gap between germline ends came to 25 bases. The CDR3 is 14 residues long. Per the germline V gene, CDR1 is MDHEN and CDR2 is SYDVKM. The CDR3 bases are TGTGCCACCAACAGTTTGGGCCTCGAGACGGGAGCTTTCTTT. It yields the protein CATNSLGLETGAFF.

This clonotype appeared once. The chain employs TRBV14 and TRBJ2-5, with 8 nucleotides matching TRBD2. V was clipped by 2 bases and J by 5 bases; unmatched bases: 7. CDR3 length: 15 amino acids. Germline V CDR1 and CDR2: SGHDN, FVKESK. CDR3 in amino acids: CASSQPGRARETQYF. The CDR3 coding sequence is TGTGCCAGCAGCCAACCCGGGAGGGCCAGGGAGACCCAGTACTTC.

This clonotype was observed a few times. CDR3 loop: CATSPAGARSNSPLHF. The CDR3 DNA follows: TGTGCCACCAGCCCCGCCGGGGCGCGAAGTAATTCACCCCTCCACTTT. J is TRBJ1-6 and V is TRBV15; D may be TRBD1 (5 bases). The V gene lost 5 bases and the J gene lost 6 bases, with 17 bases spanning the gap. Germline V gene lookup returns CDR1 LNHNV and CDR2 YYDKDF (reference sequence). The CDR3 runs to 16 residues.

The CDR3 DNA reads as TGTGCCAGCAGCTTCCCGACAGGAGACGTAACCGATACGCAGTATTTT. It codes for CASSFPTGDVTDTQYF. The chain has TRBV7-9 and TRBJ2-3, with D possibly matching TRBD1 (6 bases). This CDR3 has 16 amino acids. Trimming cost V 3 bases and J 6 bases, with 19 bases left between them. CDR1 is SEHNR and CDR2 is FQNEAQ in the germline V gene (reference sequence).

The chain combines TRBV6-1 with TRBJ2-7; either TRBD1 or TRBD2 may supply D (6 bases each). This CDR3 region has 14 residues. Looked up from germline, CDR1 is MNHNS and CDR2 is SASEGT. Trimming took off 7 bases at V and 6 bases at J, with 19 bases between the two ends. The DNA of the CDR3 is TGTGCCAGCACCCCCGGCCGGGGGCACGGCGAGCAGTACTTC. Protein product: CASTPGRGHGEQYF.

The genes are TRBV5-6 and TRBJ1-2; D gene unclear. This CDR3 spans 14 amino acids. CDR1 SGHDT and CDR2 YYEEEE come from the germline V gene. V shed 0 bases and J shed 1 base, with 7 bases lying between them. The CDR3 coding sequence is TGTGCCAGCAGCTTGGCAGGAGTTAACTATGGCTACACCTTC. It is translated as CASSLAGVNYGYTF. The variable domain in full, completed from reference TRBV5-6 and TRBJ1-2, reads DAGVTQSPTHLIKTRGQQVTLRCSPKSGHDTVSWYQQALGQGPQFIFQYYEEEERQRGNFPDRFSGHQFPNYSSELNVNALLLGDSALYLCASSLAGVNYGYTFGSGTRLTVV.

The CDR3, as DNA: TGTGCCAGCAGTGAAGCGCCGCGGACAGGGGGGTCCCGAGGGACCCAGTACTTC. Amino acid sequence: CASSEAPRTGGSRGTQYF. This chain joins TRBV6-1 and TRBJ2-5; TRBD1 agrees at 10 bases. The CDR3 loop spans 18 amino acids. V dropped 0 bases and J dropped 7; count of bases not matched to a gene: 14. Germline CDR1 MNHNS, CDR2 SASEGT.

The chain is built from TRBV7-9 and TRBJ2-1; 9 bases align to TRBD2. V gave up 5 bases and J gave up 5 bases; unmatched junction bases: 7. The germline CDR1 and CDR2 sequences are SEHNR and FQNEAQ (reference sequence). The CDR3 spans 15 residues. The chain's CDR3 is CASSPGTSLNNEQFF. CDR3 coding DNA: TGTGCCAGCAGCCCCGGGACTAGCCTCAACAATGAGCAGTTCTTC.